This T cell receptor (beta chain) was documented in a study of blood T cell repertoires in COVID-19. Study background: Both acute and convalescent COVID-19 samples were obtained from the United States, Italy and Spain.

In the authors' methods: Reference gene primers were amplified, and this amplification served to estimate nucleated cell counts. TCRdb's table, derived via immunoSEQ multiplex PCR, lists solely in-frame clones and lacks some. V and J calls plus clone size are reproduced from that table; the DNA served to infer D and trimming. The table lists 150,000 to 200,000 clones, around four fifths of them singletons. This clone showed up just a few times. This receptor was obtained from a woman younger than 45 with acute or convalescent COVID-19. The sample was peripheral blood.

CDR3 coding DNA: TGCGCCAGCAGCGAGGGACAGGGGTTTGGCTACACCTTC. Its translation is CASSEGQGFGYTF. The chain couples TRBV5-1 to TRBJ1-2; TRBD1 agrees at 10 bases. Per germline, CDR1 SGHRS and CDR2 YFSETQ. The CDR3 contains 13 residues. V lost 4 bases to trimming and J lost 7 bases; unmatched junction nucleotides: 4.